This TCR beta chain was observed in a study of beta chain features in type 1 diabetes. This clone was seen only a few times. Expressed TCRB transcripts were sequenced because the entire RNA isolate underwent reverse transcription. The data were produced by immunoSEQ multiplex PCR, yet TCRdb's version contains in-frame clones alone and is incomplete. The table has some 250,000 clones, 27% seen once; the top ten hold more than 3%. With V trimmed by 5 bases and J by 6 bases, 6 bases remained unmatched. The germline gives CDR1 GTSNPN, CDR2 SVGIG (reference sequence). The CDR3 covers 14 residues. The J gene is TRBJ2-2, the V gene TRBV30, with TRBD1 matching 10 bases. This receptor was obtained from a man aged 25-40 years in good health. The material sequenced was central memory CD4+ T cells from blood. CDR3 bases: TGTGCCTGGGGGACAGGGGAATGGGCCGGGGAGCTGTTTTTT. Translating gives CAWGTGEWAGELFF.